The 16 T cell receptor beta chains in this list originate from one sample, sequenced in a study of beta chain features in type 1 diabetes. Reverse transcription of all isolated RNA meant that expressed TCRB transcripts were sequenced. Profiling relied on immunoSEQ multiplex PCR, and the TCRdb table lists in-frame clones only, not all of them. The repertoire consists of nearly 250,000 clones, with 13% to 15% occurring once and the leading ten covering more than 0.025%. Input material: naive CD4+ T cells from blood. The receptors come from a woman in her 40s in good health.

This chain connects TRBV5-1 to TRBJ2-5; a possible D gene is TRBD1 (5 bases). The CDR3 has 12 amino acids. Germline CDR1 SGHRS, CDR2 YFSETQ. V gave up 4 bases and J gave up 1 base, with 5 bases separating them. The CDR3 DNA reads as TGCGCCAGCAGCGACAGCCAAGAGACCCAGTACTTC. Translated: CASSDSQETQYF.

This chain joins TRBV18 and TRBJ1-5; no firm D call. The CDR3 is made up of 12 amino acids. Germline CDR1 and CDR2: KGHSH and LQKENI. V was cut by 6 bases and J by 6 bases, with 9 bases left in between. The CDR3 here is CASSTSAQPQHF. CDR3 bases: TGTGCCAGCTCGACATCGGCTCAGCCCCAGCATTTT.

This clone was recorded a few times. The V and J genes are TRBV7-9 and TRBJ1-1, with D possibly matching TRBD1 (6 bases). Germline values: CDR1 SEHNR, CDR2 FQNEAQ (reference sequence). The CDR3 totals 14 residues. Trimming cost V 5 bases and J 0 bases, with 10 bases left between them. The CDR3 loop is CASSNGQLNTEAFF. CDR3 nucleotides: TGTGCCAGCAGCAACGGACAGTTGAACACTGAAGCTTTCTTT.

This rearrangement joins TRBV2 to TRBJ2-4, with TRBD1 matching 7 bases. V shed 6 bases and J 9 bases; nucleotides not matched to a gene: 8. CDR1 and CDR2 from the germline V gene are SNHLY and FYNNEI. There are 13 residues in the CDR3. In DNA, the CDR3 is TGTGCCAGCAGCTCAGACAGGGAAGGCATTCAGTACTTC. Its protein product is CASSSDREGIQYF.

This chain uses TRBV7-6 with TRBJ2-1; TRBD2 matches 11 bases. The germline V gene has CDR1 SGHVS and CDR2 FNYEAQ. CDR3 size: 15 residues. With 0 bases clipped from V and 16 bases from J, the junction kept 11 bases outside the gene matches. The chain's CDR3 is CASSLALAGGYPAFF. The CDR3 DNA follows: TGTGCCAGCAGCTTAGCGCTAGCGGGGGGTTATCCGGCTTTCTTC.

The genes are TRBV5-1 and TRBJ1-3; D gene unclear. The germline V gene encodes CDR1 SGHRS and CDR2 YFSETQ. V lost 1 base and J 0 bases, leaving 2 bases between the germline ends. The CDR3 has 13 residues. CDR3 in DNA: TGCGCCAGCAGCTTGCGCTCTGGAAACACCATATATTTT. This gives the protein CASSLRSGNTIYF.

In this sample, this clone turned up a few times. This rearrangement joins TRBV5-1 to TRBJ2-5, with 8 bases matching TRBD2. Germline V gene sequence: CDR1 SGHRS, CDR2 YFSETQ. J gave up 1 base and V 6 bases, and 5 bases lay outside the gene matches. The CDR3 sequence is 14 residues long. Written as DNA, the CDR3 is TGCGCCAGCAAACTAGCGGCCCTCCAAGAGACCCAGTACTTC. As protein: CASKLAALQETQYF.

The chain employs TRBV4-3 and TRBJ1-4, with D uncertain. Germline CDR1 LGHNA, CDR2 YSLEER. CDR3 size: 16 residues. Trimming pared 1 base from V and 5 bases from J, leaving 14 bases between. The CDR3 nucleotides are TGCGCCAGCAGCCAAGGCCCCTCGGGGTTGAATGAAAAACTGTTTTTT. Translating it yields CASSQGPSGLNEKLFF.

The V and J genes are TRBV4-3 and TRBJ1-2; possible D gene TRBD1, 6 bases. Germline lookup yields CDR1 LGHNA and CDR2 YSLEER. The CDR3 is 15 residues long. Trimming left V 7 bases short and J 3 bases short, with 18 bases between. CDR3 bases: TGCGCCAGCACCCTGGGATTAGGACAGCACTATGGCTACACCTTC. Translating gives CASTLGLGQHYGYTF.

The table lists this clone with a few counts. The gene calls are TRBV6-6 and TRBJ1-1; TRBD1 agrees at 8 bases. This CDR3 region has 15 residues. Per germline, CDR1 MNHNY and CDR2 SVGAGI (reference sequence). Trimming took 5 bases from V and 0 from J; bases not matched to a gene: 5. The CDR3 nucleotides read TGTGCCAGCAGTCTACAGGACAGGGTGAACACTGAAGCTTTCTTT. Its translation is CASSLQDRVNTEAFF.

V is TRBV7-9 and J is TRBJ1-5; the D gene is possibly TRBD1 (6 bases). CDR1 is SEHNR, CDR2 FQNEAQ, per germline (reference sequence). With 4 bases removed from V and 0 bases from J, the gap between germline ends came to 16 bases. The CDR3 extends over 17 amino acids. This CDR3 reads CASSSYTGLGSNQPQHF. The CDR3 DNA sequence: TGTGCCAGCAGCTCCTACACAGGGCTCGGTAGCAATCAGCCCCAGCATTTT.

A few counts support this clone. V and J are TRBV5-1 and TRBJ2-6, with 10 bases that match TRBD1. Germline V CDR1 and CDR2: SGHRS, YFSETQ. This CDR3 region has 18 residues. V lost 4 bases, J lost 2 bases, and 9 bases stayed unmatched. The chain's CDR3 is CASSSAGTGDTGANVLTF. CDR3 DNA sequence: TGCGCCAGCAGCAGCGCCGGGACAGGGGATACTGGGGCCAACGTCCTGACTTTC.

The chain recombines TRBV19 with TRBJ2-7, with D perhaps matching TRBD1 (5 bases). The germline V gene has CDR1 LNHDA and CDR2 SQIVND (reference sequence). V lost 2 bases, J lost 1 base, and 12 bases lay in between. CDR3 length equals 15 residues. The CDR3 DNA follows: TGTGCCAGTAGTATACACACTCAGGGATCCTACGAGCAGTACTTC. Translation gives CASSIHTQGSYEQYF.

This clone was seen a few times. This chain uses TRBV23-1 with TRBJ2-7, with D hard to call. TRBV23-1 is an ORF; its function is uncertain. CDR3 length: 19 amino acids. Trimming removed 3 bases at V and 3 bases at J, with 27 bases between. CDR3 sequence: CASSHLTPSYTRIFYEQYF. The CDR3 coding sequence is TGCGCCAGCAGTCACCTCACCCCCTCTTACACAAGAATCTTCTACGAGCAGTACTTC.

The genes are TRBV4-1 and TRBJ2-3; 11 bases fit TRBD2. Trimming at V came to 0 bases and at J to 3 bases, leaving 14 bases not matched to a gene. Looked up from germline, CDR1 is MGHRA and CDR2 is YSYEKL. The CDR3 has 20 residues. This CDR3 reads CASSQDHSSGGAKVTDTQYF. CDR3 nucleotide sequence: TGCGCCAGCAGCCAAGATCACAGTAGCGGGGGGGCCAAAGTGACAGATACGCAGTATTTT.

This clone was observed a handful of times. The rearrangement links TRBV18 to TRBJ2-7, with 9 bases that match TRBD1. Per the germline V gene, CDR1 is KGHSH and CDR2 is LQKENI. This CDR3 has 14 amino acids. Losses at the gene ends were 5 bases for V and 6 bases for J; bases not matched to a gene: 8. Here the CDR3 DNA reads TGTGCCAGCTCAAAGACAGGGGGGAAGTCCGAGCAGTACTTC. Its protein is CASSKTGGKSEQYF.